These T cell receptor beta chains were read from a single sample in a study of early T cells in non-severe SARS-CoV-2 infection. TCRdb called the 5' RACE reads again in MiXCR, with one record for every CDR3 protein. The sample records roughly 28,000 distinct CDR3 sequences, around 4.5% being singletons. Sequencing was performed on whole blood. These receptors originate from an adult who was a healthcare worker with PCR-confirmed SARS-CoV-2 infection or an uninfected control (not recorded which). Each CDR3 is given with its conserved first and last residue. D genes are given only for firm matches. The listing skips clone size in some rows; elsewhere it reads once, few, many or a size class.

TRBJ2-2,many,TRBV20-1,TRBD1,CSARDSGQGDTGELFF,TGCAGTGCTAGAGATTCAGGACAGGGTGACACCGGGGAGCTGTTTTTT
TRBJ2-2,many,TRBV6-5,NA,CASSYFGTLNTGELFF,TGTGCCAGCAGTTACTTCGGGACCCTGAACACCGGGGAGCTGTTTTTT
TRBJ2-1,many,TRBV29-1,NA,CSVDGLAGQKTYNEQFF,TGCAGCGTTGACGGACTTGCGGGACAGAAGACCTACAATGAGCAGTTCTTC
TRBJ2-3,many,TRBV6-4,TRBD2,CASSERGGTDTQYF,TGTGCCAGCAGCGAGCGGGGGGGCACAGATACGCAGTATTTT
TRBJ1-4,many,TRBV6-5,TRBD1,CASSGQGSAKLFF,TGTGCCAGCAGTGGACAGGGGTCTGCAAAACTGTTTTTT
TRBJ1-4,NA,TRBV11-2,NA,CASSLNKAQLFF,TGTGCCAGCAGCTTAAACAAGGCGCAACTGTTTTTT
TRBJ2-1,many,TRBV9,TRBD2,CASSVGGSGGNEQFF,TGTGCCAGCAGCGTAGGAGGGAGCGGGGGCAATGAGCAGTTCTTC
TRBJ2-2,many,TRBV6-2/TRBV6-3,TRBD2,CASSRELAGHNTGELFF,TGTGCCAGCAGCCGCGAACTAGCGGGACACAACACCGGGGAGCTGTTTTTT
TRBJ2-3,few,TRBV7-2,NA,CASSSQVQDTQYF,TGTGCCAGCAGCTCGCAGGTCCAAGATACGCAGTATTTT
TRBJ2-7,NA,TRBV10-3,NA,CAIRVRTEGEQYF,TGTGCCATCAGAGTTAGAACCGAGGGGGAGCAGTACTTC
TRBJ2-1,NA,TRBV10-3,TRBD2,CAITRTSGGYNEQFF,TGTGCCATCACTAGGACTAGCGGGGGTTACAATGAGCAGTTCTTC
TRBJ2-2,many,TRBV20-1,NA,CSATKKVAGELFF,TGCAGTGCTACCAAGAAGGTTGCTGGGGAGCTGTTTTTT
TRBJ1-2,many,TRBV10-3,NA,CATGGDRNYGYTF,TGTGCCACGGGGGGAGACCGTAACTATGGCTACACCTTC
TRBJ2-1,NA,TRBV6-4,TRBD2,CVSSDLSGGHNEQFF,TGTGTCAGCAGTGACTTGAGCGGGGGACACAATGAGCAGTTCTTC
TRBJ1-5,many,TRBV27,TRBD1,CASPRTGGNQPQHF,TGTGCCAGCCCCCGTACAGGGGGCAATCAGCCCCAGCATTTT
TRBJ2-2,many,TRBV29-1,NA,CSGGRGGGELFF,TGCAGCGGCGGACGGGGCGGCGGGGAGCTGTTTTTT
TRBJ2-4,few,TRBV28,TRBD1,CASSKDRVNIQYF,TGTGCCAGCAGTAAGGACAGGGTAAACATTCAGTACTTC
TRBJ1-3,few,TRBV11-2,NA,CASSAPGTIYF,TGTGCCAGCAGCGCTCCTGGCACCATATATTTT
TRBJ2-3,few,TRBV5-4,TRBD2,CASSGGLVDTQYF,TGTGCCAGCAGCGGGGGACTAGTAGATACGCAGTATTTT
TRBJ2-3,many,TRBV3-1,TRBD2,CASSPTSGFTDTQYF,TGTGCCAGCAGCCCGACTAGCGGGTTCACAGATACGCAGTATTTT
TRBJ2-1,many,TRBV9,NA,CASSANDEQFF,TGTGCCAGCAGCGCCAACGACGAGCAGTTCTTC
TRBJ2-1,many,TRBV6-1,NA,CASSYDPPGLGLNEQFF,TGTGCCAGCAGTTACGACCCACCGGGACTGGGTCTCAATGAGCAGTTCTTC
TRBJ2-5,many,TRBV12-3/TRBV12-4,NA,CASSFPIQETQYF,TGTGCCAGCAGTTTCCCTATCCAAGAGACCCAGTACTTC
TRBJ2-3,NA,TRBV29-1,NA,CSGRTDTQYF,TGCAGCGGCCGGACAGATACGCAGTATTTT
TRBJ1-1,many,TRBV10-1,NA,CASSVSPSTEAFF,TGCGCCAGCAGTGTCTCGCCCTCCACTGAAGCTTTCTTT
TRBJ2-2,many,TRBV3-1,TRBD2,CASSLAGSTNTGELFF,TGTGCCAGCAGCTTAGCGGGGTCAACGAACACCGGGGAGCTGTTTTTT
TRBJ2-1,medium-sized,TRBV11-2,NA,CASSGVNSYNEQFF,TGTGCCAGTTCGGGGGTTAACTCCTACAATGAGCAGTTCTTC
TRBJ2-2,NA,TRBV27,NA,CASTSRGVGNTGELFF,TGTGCCAGCACCTCACGGGGCGTAGGGAACACCGGGGAGCTGTTTTTT
TRBJ2-7,many,TRBV12-3/TRBV12-4,NA,CASSLGTIYEQYF,TGTGCCAGCAGCCTCGGGACCATCTACGAGCAGTACTTC
TRBJ2-2,NA,TRBV20-1,TRBD2,CSATAGGVTGELFF,TGCAGTGCTACAGCGGGAGGGGTTACCGGGGAGCTGTTTTTT
TRBJ1-1,few,TRBV9,TRBD1,CASSAGQGVEAFF,TGTGCCAGCAGCGCGGGACAGGGGGTCGAAGCTTTCTTT